These T cell receptor beta chains were read from a single sample in a study of T cells after yellow fever vaccination. TCRdb redid the calling of the 5' RACE reads with MiXCR, one entry per CDR3 protein. The sample gives under 300,000 distinct CDR3 sequences, about 7.1% of which show up once; 0.85% is in the top ten. The sample was CD4+ T cells sorted from PBMCs, taken 15 days after the yellow fever booster vaccination. These receptors all come from a man aged 30 to 39 who received the YFV17D yellow fever vaccine. The CDR3 runs from the conserved cysteine through the conserved F or W. The D gene is left open where the match is weak. Clone size is stated in some rows and not others, as once, few, many or a class when expanded.

D: .; V: TRBV12-3/TRBV12-4; J: TRBJ2-7; size: many; DNA: TGTGCCAGCAGTTTTGTCTACGAGCAGTACTTC; CDR3: CASSFVYEQYF
D: TRBD1; V: TRBV19; J: TRBJ2-6; size: .; DNA: TGTGCCAGTAAAGGACAGGCCCTATCCTCTGGGGCCAACGTCCTGACTTTC; CDR3: CASKGQALSSGANVLTF
D: .; V: TRBV24-1; J: TRBJ2-2; size: .; DNA: TGTGCCACCAGTGGAGGGTCCCCCGACACCGGGGAGCTGTTTTTT; CDR3: CATSGGSPDTGELFF
D: TRBD2; V: TRBV3-1; J: TRBJ2-1; size: few; DNA: TGTGCCAGCAGCCAAGCATCTAGCGGGAGTTTATGGCAGTTCTTC; CDR3: CASSQASSGSLWQFF
D: .; V: TRBV5-1; J: TRBJ2-7; size: .; DNA: TGCGCCAGCAGAGCGCTCAGAGGTCCTCTCTCCTACGAGCAGTACTTC; CDR3: CASRALRGPLSYEQYF
D: TRBD2; V: TRBV2; J: TRBJ2-1; size: .; DNA: TGTGCCAGCAGCGGACTAGCGGCTAACAATGAGCAGTTCTTC; CDR3: CASSGLAANNEQFF
D: .; V: TRBV7-2; J: TRBJ2-5; size: few; DNA: TGTGCCAGCAGCTTAGTAGATGTGGCCACCCCCCAGACCCAGTACTTC; CDR3: CASSLVDVATPQTQYF
D: .; V: TRBV9; J: TRBJ2-2; size: many; DNA: TGTGCCAGCAGCGTAGGCACAGGGCGTACCGGGGAGCTGTTTTTT; CDR3: CASSVGTGRTGELFF
D: .; V: TRBV28; J: TRBJ2-4; size: .; DNA: TGTGCCAGCACGTCAGGGGACATTCAGTACTTC; CDR3: CASTSGDIQYF
D: .; V: TRBV7-8; J: TRBJ1-3; size: many; DNA: TGTGCCAGCAGCTCCGATTCGGTTGGAAACACCATATATTTT; CDR3: CASSSDSVGNTIYF
D: TRBD2; V: TRBV5-4; J: TRBJ2-1; size: few; DNA: TGTGCCAGCAGCTATCCAGCGGGAGGGCCCTCCTACAATGAGCAGTTCTTC; CDR3: CASSYPAGGPSYNEQFF
D: .; V: TRBV7-2; J: TRBJ1-4; size: .; DNA: TGTGCCAGCAGCCCGGGGGGAAGGGAAAAACTGTTTTTT; CDR3: CASSPGGREKLFF
D: .; V: TRBV20-1; J: TRBJ2-3; size: few; DNA: TGCAGTGCTAGAAGGACTCCAGATACGCAGTATTTT; CDR3: CSARRTPDTQYF
D: .; V: TRBV18; J: TRBJ2-1; size: few; DNA: TGTGCCAGCTCTCCCCAGGGAGCGGCAACTAATGAGCAGTTCTTC; CDR3: CASSPQGAATNEQFF
D: TRBD2; V: TRBV28; J: TRBJ2-1; size: .; DNA: TGTGCCAGCAGGCATGGGACTAGCGGGGCAGACAATGAGCAGTTCTTC; CDR3: CASRHGTSGADNEQFF
D: .; V: TRBV29-1; J: TRBJ2-1; size: few; DNA: TGCAGCGTTGAGCGGGTGAGATTCAATGAGCAGTTCTTC; CDR3: CSVERVRFNEQFF